This TCR beta chain was recorded in a study of cytomegalovirus exposure and HLA in healthy donors. PCR primers comprised 60 Vbeta and 13 Jbeta primers. Repertoires were generated with immunoSEQ multiplex PCR, while TCRdb's copy carries only in-frame clones and drops some. The sample lists about 180,000 clones, around 75% seen once, with 2.9% in the top ten. This sequence originates from a male donor in good health and CMV-seronegative. The sample was PBMCs.

The CDR3: CASSKGTSGPYEQYF. Here the CDR3 DNA reads TGTGCCAGCAGCAAGGGGACTAGCGGTCCCTACGAGCAGTACTTC. The chain recombines TRBV5-4 with TRBJ2-7; 11 bases are shared with TRBD2. This CDR3 has 15 amino acids. The J segment lost 2 bases and the V segment lost 4 bases, leaving 5 bases of the junction unmatched. Germline loops: CDR1 SGHNT, CDR2 YYREEE (reference sequence). The variable domain in full, with the rest retrieved from reference TRBV5-4 and TRBJ2-7, is ETGVTQSPTHLIKTRGQQVTLRCSSQSGHNTVSWYQQALGQGPQFIFQYYREEENGRGNFPPRFSGLQFPNYSSELNVNALELDDSALYLCASSKGTSGPYEQYFGPGTRLTVT.